This T cell receptor beta chain is from a study of T cells in Graves' hyperthyroidism and ophthalmopathy. Patients were excluded because of uncontrolled infection, other autoimmune disease, pregnancy or lactation. Diagnosis relied on clinical symptoms, serum thyroxine and TRAb, thyroid ultrasound and orbital computed tomography. The J segment lost 1 base and the V segment lost 0 bases, leaving 11 bases of the junction unmatched. Germline V gene lookup returns CDR1 MNHEY and CDR2 SVGEGT. CDR3 size: 18 residues. Whole-study findings and limits: Most clonotypes expanded in the thyroid (above 0.001) were also present in blood.

Amplification of TCR beta CDR3 regions used RNA as the template. HTBI primers drove first-round RT-PCR of the TCR CDR3. TCRdb reprocessed the multiplex PCR reads with MiXCR, giving one entry per CDR3 protein. The sample carries about 520,000 distinct CDR3 sequences, around 20% recorded once. This clonotype has only a few counts. Its antigen is unknown. This chain connects TRBV6-2 or TRBV6-3 to TRBJ1-2; TRBD1 agrees at 7 bases. Source material: blood. This receptor was identified in a man aged 18 to 29 with Graves' hyperthyroidism. The CDR3 loop reads CASSYSYGHSGGNYGYTF. In DNA, the CDR3 is TGTGCCAGCAGTTACTCTTACGGCCACTCAGGGGGTAACTATGGCTACACCTTC.